The 16 T cell receptor beta chains below come from one sample, sequenced in a study of T cell changes during pregnancy in multiple sclerosis. The repertoire was sequenced with immunoSEQ multiplex PCR; TCRdb's copy has only in-frame clones and lacks some. The table includes about 47,000 clones, approximately 92% detected once. The starting material was CD8+ T cells from peripheral blood mononuclear cells, obtained in the second trimester of pregnancy. The receptor set was obtained from a female donor with multiple sclerosis, enrolled in a pregnancy study.

The V gene is TRBV14, the J gene TRBJ2-7; unclear D gene. This CDR3 is 11 amino acids long. CDR1 SGHDN and CDR2 FVKESK come from the germline V gene. Trimming took off 0 bases at V and 6 bases at J, with 3 bases between the two ends. The CDR3, as DNA: TGTGCCAGCAGCCAAGATCTCGAGCAGTACTTC. Amino acid sequence: CASSQDLEQYF.

V usage is TRBV30 and J usage is TRBJ2-7; perhaps TRBD2 as D (8 bases). Germline V lookup: CDR1 GTSNPN, CDR2 SVGIG (reference sequence). V lost 0 bases to trimming and J lost 6 bases, with 18 bases between them. This CDR3 region has 15 residues. In nucleotides, the CDR3 is TGTGCCTGGAGTGTAGGTCGTCGGGAGGGGGCCGAGCAGTACTTC. It codes for CAWSVGRREGAEQYF. The whole variable domain, remainder taken from reference TRBV30 and TRBJ2-7, is SQTIHQWPATLVQPVGSPLSLECTVEGTSNPNLYWYRQAAGRGLQLLFYSVGIGQISSEVPQNLSASRPQDRQFILSSKKLLLSDSGFYLCAWSVGRREGAEQYFGPGTRLTVT.

The chain is built from TRBV4-1 and TRBJ2-7, with 12 bases that match TRBD2. Germline V gene sequence: CDR1 MGHRA, CDR2 YSYEKL. The CDR3 runs 17 residues. V lost 0 bases to trimming and J lost 5 bases; unmatched junction nucleotides: 8. The CDR3 protein is CASSQDEASGGADEQYF. CDR3 DNA: TGCGCCAGCAGCCAAGATGAGGCTAGCGGGGGGGCGGACGAGCAGTACTTC.

This chain uses TRBV10-3 with TRBJ2-5, with 7 bases fitting TRBD2. CDR3 length equals 16 residues. From germline, CDR1 is ENHRY and CDR2 SYGVKD. V was clipped by 6 bases and J by 9 bases; unmatched bases: 19. The CDR3 bases are TGTGCCATCAGCAGACTAGCAGGGCCAGCAGCCCTGGCCCAGTACTTC. Translation gives CAISRLAGPAALAQYF.

The chain joins TRBV6-4 to TRBJ2-2; D is possibly TRBD2 (5 bases). Trimming took 5 bases from V and 1 from J, leaving 5 bases between them. Germline CDR1 is MRHNA and CDR2 is SNTAGT. The CDR3 spans 13 residues. As DNA, the CDR3 is TGTGCCAGCAGTAGCGGGAACACCGGGGAGCTGTTTTTT. It yields the protein CASSSGNTGELFF.

The V gene is TRBV6-1, the J gene TRBJ1-4; TRBD1 matches at 8 bases. This CDR3 is built from 15 residues. Trimming cost V 5 bases and J 5 bases; bases outside gene matches: 7. Germline CDR1 and CDR2: MNHNS and SASEGT. The chain's CDR3 is CASSSGGTGNEKLFF. CDR3 DNA sequence: TGTGCCAGCAGTTCTGGGGGGACAGGAAATGAAAAACTGTTTTTT.

The V call is TRBV7-9, the J call TRBJ1-6; D ambiguous. Germline V gene sequence: CDR1 SEHNR, CDR2 FQNEAQ (reference sequence). CDR3 length equals 15 residues. The ends were cut back, 8 bases at V and 1 base at J, with 12 bases in the middle. CDR3 residues: CASLPGESYNSPLHF. The CDR3 DNA follows: TGTGCCAGCCTCCCCGGGGAATCCTATAATTCACCCCTCCACTTT.

The V gene is TRBV7-3, the J gene TRBJ1-5, with 7 bases fitting TRBD1. Germline V gene data show CDR1 as SGHTA and CDR2 as FQGTGA. CDR3 length equals 16 residues. The trim removed 0 bases at V and 7 bases at J, leaving 9 bases unmatched. The CDR3 spells CASSLTGGTASQPQHF. DNA of the CDR3: TGTGCCAGCAGCTTAACTGGAGGGACAGCGAGCCAGCCCCAGCATTTT.

V usage is TRBV29-1 and J usage is TRBJ1-2; 7 bases agree with TRBD1. This CDR3 has 12 residues. V was clipped by 6 bases and J by 3 bases; unmatched bases: 4. Germline CDR1 is SQVTM and CDR2 is ANQGSEA. CDR3 DNA sequence: TGCAGCGTGCTCGGGACAGACTATGGCTACACCTTC. This translates into CSVLGTDYGYTF.

J is TRBJ2-7 and V is TRBV27, with 9 bases that match TRBD2. Germline values: CDR1 MNHEY, CDR2 SMNVEV (reference sequence). V lost 2 bases and J lost 5; bases outside the gene matches: 10. The CDR3 contains 16 residues. The CDR3 DNA sequence: TGTGCCAGCAGTTTAGTTTTGGCGGGGGGGACCCACGAGCAGTACTTC. Translation gives CASSLVLAGGTHEQYF.

The V and J genes are TRBV5-6 and TRBJ2-7; D may be TRBD2 (6 bases). Germline CDR1 and CDR2: SGHDT and YYEEEE. V lost 3 bases and J lost 1, with 8 bases in between. The CDR3 loop spans 13 amino acids. CDR3 coding DNA: TGTGCCAGCAGCTCGGGGACTTCCTACGAGCAGTACTTC. Translation gives CASSSGTSYEQYF.

The rearrangement links TRBV5-5 to TRBJ1-2; 7 bases fit TRBD1. The CDR3 runs to 15 residues. CDR1 is SGHKS and CDR2 is YYEKEE in the germline V gene (reference sequence). V was clipped by 4 bases and J by 3 bases; unmatched bases: 9. CDR3 amino acids: CASSPHQGVDYGYTF. In DNA, the CDR3 is TGTGCCAGCAGCCCGCACCAGGGGGTGGACTATGGCTACACCTTC.

The CDR3 region is CASSQQAGNTIYF. CDR3 nucleotide sequence: TGCGCCAGCAGCCAACAGGCTGGAAACACCATATATTTT. The J gene is TRBJ1-3, the V gene TRBV4-1; D unresolved. V lost 2 bases and J lost 2, with 4 bases in between. CDR1 is MGHRA, CDR2 YSYEKL, per germline. This CDR3 has 13 amino acids.

The chain employs TRBV5-5 and TRBJ1-2; 7 nucleotides match TRBD1. V trimming: 8 bases; J trimming: 4 bases; junction bases outside the gene matches: 8. Germline V CDR1 and CDR2: SGHKS, YYEKEE (reference sequence). The CDR3 runs to 13 residues. The CDR3 protein is CASETGDSYGYTF. The DNA of the CDR3 is TGTGCCAGTGAAACAGGGGATAGCTATGGCTACACCTTC.

This chain joins TRBV27 and TRBJ2-7; 8 nucleotides line up with TRBD2. Trimming cost V 1 base and J 2 bases; bases outside gene matches: 4. The CDR3 sequence is 15 residues long. CDR1 and CDR2 (germline): MNHEY, SMNVEV (reference sequence). CDR3 sequence: CASSLFLAGTYEQYF. Here the CDR3 DNA reads TGTGCCAGCAGTTTATTTCTAGCGGGTACCTACGAGCAGTACTTC.

This clone was observed a single time. V usage is TRBV19 and J usage is TRBJ2-2, with 8 positions matching TRBD1. Germline loops: CDR1 LNHDA, CDR2 SQIVND (reference sequence). The CDR3 runs to 14 residues. The ends lost 7 bases at V and 6 bases at J; junction bases unmatched: 7. The chain's CDR3 is CASMGQALAGELFF. The CDR3 nucleotides are TGTGCCAGTATGGGACAGGCCCTAGCCGGGGAGCTGTTTTTT.